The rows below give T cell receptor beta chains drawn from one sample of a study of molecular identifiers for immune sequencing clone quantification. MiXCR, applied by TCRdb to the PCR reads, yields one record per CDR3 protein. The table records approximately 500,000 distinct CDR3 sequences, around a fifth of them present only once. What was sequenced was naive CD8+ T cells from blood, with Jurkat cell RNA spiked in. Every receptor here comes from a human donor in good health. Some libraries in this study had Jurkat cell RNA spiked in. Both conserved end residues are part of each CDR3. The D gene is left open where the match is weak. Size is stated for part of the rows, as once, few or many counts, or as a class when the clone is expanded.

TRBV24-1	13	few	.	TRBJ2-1	TGTGCCACCAGTGAACCTAACAGTGGGCGGAAGTTCTTC	CATSEPNSGRKFF
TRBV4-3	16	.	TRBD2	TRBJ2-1	TGCGCCAGCAGCCAAGATGGGCTAGCGGGGTACAATGAGCAGTTCTTC	CASSQDGLAGYNEQFF
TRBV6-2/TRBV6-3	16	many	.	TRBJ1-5	TGTGCCAGCGCTGCCCTCGGGGCAGTTAGCAATCAGCCCCAGCATTTT	CASAALGAVSNQPQHF
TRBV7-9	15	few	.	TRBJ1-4	TGTGCCAGCAGCTTAGGCGTGGCGCTTGGTGAAAAACTGTTTTTT	CASSLGVALGEKLFF
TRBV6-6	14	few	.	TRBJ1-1	TGTGCCAGCAGTTCGTCGACAGGGAACACTGAAGCTTTCTTT	CASSSSTGNTEAFF
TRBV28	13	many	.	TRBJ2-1	TGTGCCAGCAGTCCGATGGGGGGCAATGAGCAGTTCTTC	CASSPMGGNEQFF
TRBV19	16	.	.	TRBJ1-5	TGTGCCAGTAGTACGTGGGCTGCGTGGGGTCAACAGCCCCAGCATTTT	CASSTWAAWGQQPQHF
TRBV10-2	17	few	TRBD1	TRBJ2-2	TGCGCCAGCACCGGGACAGGGGGATTCGCGAACACCGGGGAGCTGTTTTTT	CASTGTGGFANTGELFF
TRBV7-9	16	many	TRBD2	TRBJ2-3	TGTGCCAGCAGCCTGGGGTCGGGAGGAGTAACAGATACGCAGTATTTT	CASSLGSGGVTDTQYF
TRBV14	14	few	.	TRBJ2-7	TGTGCCAGCAGCCAAGGCGAGGTGGTTTACGAGCAGTACTTC	CASSQGEVVYEQYF
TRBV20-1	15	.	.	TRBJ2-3	TGCAGTGCTAGATTTTTGGTCCCCATAGGAGATACGCAGTATTTT	CSARFLVPIGDTQYF
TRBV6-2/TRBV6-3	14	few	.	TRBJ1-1	TGTGCCAGTAAAACCTTTGAGACTTTGACTGAAGCTTTCTTT	CASKTFETLTEAFF
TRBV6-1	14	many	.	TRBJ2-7	TGTGCCAGCAGTGAAGAAACGGTGTTCTACGAGCAGTACTTC	CASSEETVFYEQYF
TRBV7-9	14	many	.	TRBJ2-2	TGTGCCAGCCCCCCTGGGGGGTTGCCCGGGGAGCTGTTTTTT	CASPPGGLPGELFF
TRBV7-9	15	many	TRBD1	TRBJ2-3	TGTGCCAGCAGCACCCGGGACAGTTTCACAGATACGCAGTATTTT	CASSTRDSFTDTQYF
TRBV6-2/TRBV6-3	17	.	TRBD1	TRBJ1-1	TGTGCCAGCATCAACCCTCCCTGGGACAGGGGGAACACTGAAGCTTTCTTT	CASINPPWDRGNTEAFF
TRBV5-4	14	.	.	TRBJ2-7	TGTGCCAGCAGCCACGGGACAACGTTACACGAGCAGTACTTC	CASSHGTTLHEQYF
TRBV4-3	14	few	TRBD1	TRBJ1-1	TGCGCCAGCAGCCAAGATAGGGCGGACAGGGGAGCTTTCTTT	CASSQDRADRGAFF
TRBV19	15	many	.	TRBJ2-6	TGTGCCAGTAGTATATCAGCCTCTGGGGCCAACGTCCTGACTTTC	CASSISASGANVLTF
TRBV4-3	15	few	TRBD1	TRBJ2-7	TGCGCCAGCAGCCAGTCGACAGGGGAGACCTACGAGCAGTACTTC	CASSQSTGETYEQYF
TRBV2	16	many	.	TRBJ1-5	TGTGCCAGCAGTGAATGGGACGGGTACTACAATCAGCCCCAGCATTTT	CASSEWDGYYNQPQHF
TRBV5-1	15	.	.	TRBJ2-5	TGCGCCAGCGGCCTCAGTTTTGGCGCGGCGGAGACCCAGTACTTC	CASGLSFGAAETQYF
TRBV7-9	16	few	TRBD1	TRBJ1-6	TGTGCCAGCAGCTCGGGACAGGGGGCTGGCAATTCACCCCTCCACTTT	CASSSGQGAGNSPLHF
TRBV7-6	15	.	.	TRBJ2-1	TGTGCCAGCAGCTTAGTCCCGGGGTTGAACAATGAGCAGTTCTTC	CASSLVPGLNNEQFF
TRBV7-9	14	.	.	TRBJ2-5	TGTGCCAGCAGCCCCTGGTCGTCACAAGAGACCCAGTACTTC	CASSPWSSQETQYF
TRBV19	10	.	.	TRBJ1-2	TGTGCCGTAGGGTCGGACGGCTACACCTTC	CAVGSDGYTF
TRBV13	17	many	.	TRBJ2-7	TGTGCCAGCAGCTCTATAGAAGGACAGTGGGGCCAGTACGAGCAGTACTTC	CASSSIEGQWGQYEQYF
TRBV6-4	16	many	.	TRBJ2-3	TGTGCCAGCAGTGACTGTGGGACGGCTTGCACAGATACGCAGTATTTT	CASSDCGTACTDTQYF
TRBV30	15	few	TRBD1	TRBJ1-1	TGTGCCTGGACCCCAGGGGAGGGGGCGCGGACTGAAGCTTTCTTT	CAWTPGEGARTEAFF